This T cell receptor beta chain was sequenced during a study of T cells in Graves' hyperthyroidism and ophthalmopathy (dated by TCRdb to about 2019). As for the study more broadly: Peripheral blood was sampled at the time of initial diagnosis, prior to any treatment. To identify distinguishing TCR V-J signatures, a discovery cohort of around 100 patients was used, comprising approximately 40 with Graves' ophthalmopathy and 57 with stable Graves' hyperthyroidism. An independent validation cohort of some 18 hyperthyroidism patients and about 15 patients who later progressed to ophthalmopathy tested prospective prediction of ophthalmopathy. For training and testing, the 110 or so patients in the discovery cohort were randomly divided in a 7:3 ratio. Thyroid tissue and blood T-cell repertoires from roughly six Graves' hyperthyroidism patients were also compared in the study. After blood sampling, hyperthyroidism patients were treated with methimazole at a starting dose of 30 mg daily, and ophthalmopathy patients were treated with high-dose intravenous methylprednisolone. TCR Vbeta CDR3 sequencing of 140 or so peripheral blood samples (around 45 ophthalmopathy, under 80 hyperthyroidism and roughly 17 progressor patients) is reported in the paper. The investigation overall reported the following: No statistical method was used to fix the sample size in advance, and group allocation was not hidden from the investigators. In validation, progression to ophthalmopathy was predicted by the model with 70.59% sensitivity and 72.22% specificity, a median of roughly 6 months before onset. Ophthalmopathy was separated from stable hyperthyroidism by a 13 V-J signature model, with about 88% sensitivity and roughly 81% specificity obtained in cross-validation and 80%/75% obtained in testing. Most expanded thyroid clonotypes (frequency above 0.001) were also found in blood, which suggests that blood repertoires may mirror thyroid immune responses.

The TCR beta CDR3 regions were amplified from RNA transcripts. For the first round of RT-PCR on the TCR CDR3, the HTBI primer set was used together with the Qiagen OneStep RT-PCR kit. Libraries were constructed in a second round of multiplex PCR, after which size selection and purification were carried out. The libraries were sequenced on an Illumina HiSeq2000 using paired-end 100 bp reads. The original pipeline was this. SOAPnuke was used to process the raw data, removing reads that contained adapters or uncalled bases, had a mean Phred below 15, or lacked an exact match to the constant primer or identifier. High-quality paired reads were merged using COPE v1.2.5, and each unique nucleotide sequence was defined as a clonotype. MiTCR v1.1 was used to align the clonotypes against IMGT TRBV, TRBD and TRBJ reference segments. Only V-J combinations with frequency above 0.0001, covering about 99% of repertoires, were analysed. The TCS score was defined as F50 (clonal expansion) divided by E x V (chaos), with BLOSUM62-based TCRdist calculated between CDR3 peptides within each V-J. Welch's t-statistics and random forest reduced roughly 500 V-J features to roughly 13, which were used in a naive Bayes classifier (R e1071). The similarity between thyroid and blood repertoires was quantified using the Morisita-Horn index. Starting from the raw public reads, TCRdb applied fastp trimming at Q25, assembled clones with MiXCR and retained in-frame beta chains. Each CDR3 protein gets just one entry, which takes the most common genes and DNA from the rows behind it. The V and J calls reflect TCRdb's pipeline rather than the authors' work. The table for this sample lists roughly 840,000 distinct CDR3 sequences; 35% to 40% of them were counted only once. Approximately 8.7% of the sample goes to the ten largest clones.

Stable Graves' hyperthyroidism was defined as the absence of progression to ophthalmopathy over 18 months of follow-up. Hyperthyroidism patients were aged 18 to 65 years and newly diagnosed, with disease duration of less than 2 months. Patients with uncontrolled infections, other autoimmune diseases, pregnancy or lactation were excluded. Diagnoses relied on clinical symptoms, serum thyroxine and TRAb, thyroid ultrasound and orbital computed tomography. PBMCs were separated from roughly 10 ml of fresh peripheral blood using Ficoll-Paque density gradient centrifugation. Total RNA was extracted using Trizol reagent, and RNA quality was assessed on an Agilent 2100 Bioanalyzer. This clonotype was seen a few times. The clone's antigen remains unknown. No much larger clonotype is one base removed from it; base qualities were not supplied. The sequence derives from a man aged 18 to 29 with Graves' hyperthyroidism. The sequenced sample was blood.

The CDR3 here reads CASSLVLAAGELFF. The nucleotide sequence reads as follows: TGTGCCAGCAGCTTAGTACTGGCGGCCGGGGAGCTGTTTTTT. The rearrangement joined TRBV7-8 to TRBJ2-2, with the D gene too uncertain to name. From the cysteine up to the phenylalanine, the CDR3 has a length of 14 residues. CDR3 DNA is the only sequence kept; it has 42 bases, read in frame from the first base. V and J lose 1 base and 6 bases, and a span of 9 bases separates them. Looking up the germline V gene yields CDR1 SGHVS and CDR2 FQNEAQ.